This TCR beta chain came from a study of tumor and adjacent non-tumor tissue in lung cancer. The template was RNA from unsorted bulk tissue. Distant lung tissue was collected more than 3 cm away from the tumor edge. As for this clonotype: One junction end disagrees with the germline gene, perhaps due to a read error.

Three rounds of nested PCR, following a modified ARM-PCR protocol, produced the TCRbeta library. One entry per CDR3 protein results from TCRdb running MiXCR on the multiplex PCR reads. The table lists some 97,000 distinct CDR3 sequences, over 55% of them singletons. The sequencing sample was made of distant non-tumor lung tissue. This receptor was identified in a man between 25 and 39 years old with non-small cell lung cancer.

CDR3 loop: CTSSQATSRGANEQFF. CDR3 sequence (DNA): TGTACCAGCAGCCAAGCCACTAGCAGGGGGGCAAATGAGCAGTTCTTC. The rearrangement joins TRBV4-2 to TRBJ2-1, with a possible D match to TRBD1 (7 bases). Germline CDR1 reads LGHNA; CDR2 reads YNFKEQ. The length of the CDR3 is 16 residues.